This T cell receptor (beta chain) derives from a study of T cells in Graves' hyperthyroidism and ophthalmopathy (dated by TCRdb to between 2018 and 2021). About the study as a whole: Peripheral blood was collected at initial diagnosis, before any treatment. TCR V-J signatures able to tell the groups apart were searched for in a discovery cohort of 100 patients, of whom about 40 had Graves' ophthalmopathy and about 60 had stable Graves' hyperthyroidism. Whether ophthalmopathy could be predicted prospectively was tested in an independent validation cohort made up of under 20 hyperthyroidism patients plus 17 patients who later progressed to ophthalmopathy. For training and testing, the approximately 97 patients in the discovery cohort were randomly divided in a 7:3 ratio. In addition, the study compared T-cell repertoires in thyroid tissue and in blood from five or six Graves' hyperthyroidism patients. Once sampling was done, hyperthyroidism patients were given methimazole at a starting dose of 30 mg daily, whereas ophthalmopathy patients were given high-dose intravenous methylprednisolone. The paper reports TCR Vbeta CDR3 sequencing of 140 or so peripheral blood samples: under 45 ophthalmopathy, about 75 hyperthyroidism and around 17 progressor patients.

Ophthalmopathy patients had moderately to severely active disease, with a Clinical Activity Score of 3 or more, a NOSPECS grade of 4 or more, and a disease duration of less than 3 months. The study excluded patients with uncontrolled infections, other autoimmune diseases, pregnancy or lactation. Diagnoses were based on clinical symptoms, serum thyroxine and TRAb, thyroid ultrasound and orbital computed tomography. Ficoll-Paque density gradient centrifugation was used to isolate PBMCs from about 9.4 ml of fresh peripheral blood. Total RNA was extracted using Trizol reagent, and RNA quality was assessed on an Agilent 2100 Bioanalyzer. Study-level results and caveats: No statistical method was used to fix the sample size in advance, and group allocation was not hidden from the investigators. During validation, the model predicted progression to ophthalmopathy a median of around six months ahead of onset, with around 70% sensitivity and 72.22% specificity. Most expanded thyroid clonotypes (frequency above 0.001) were also detected in blood, suggesting blood repertoires may reflect thyroid immune responses. In cross-validation, a model built on a 13 V-J signature told ophthalmopathy apart from stable hyperthyroidism with 85% to 90% sensitivity and around 81% specificity, and in testing the same model reached 80%/75%.

The table lists this clonotype with many counts. This clone's antigen is unknown. No much larger clonotype is one base removed from it; base qualities were not supplied. The TCR beta CDR3 regions were amplified from the RNA transcripts. The first round of RT-PCR for the TCR CDR3 was performed with the HTBI primer set and the Qiagen OneStep RT-PCR kit. A second multiplex PCR round built the libraries, followed by size selection and purification. Libraries were sequenced paired-end with 100 bp reads on an Illumina HiSeq2000. The study's own analysis went as follows. SOAPnuke was used to process the raw data, removing reads that contained adapters or uncalled bases, had a mean Phred below 15, or lacked an exact match to the constant primer or identifier. COPE v1.2.5 was used to merge the high-quality paired reads, and each unique nucleotide sequence was defined as a clonotype. MiTCR v1.1 was used to align clonotypes to the IMGT TRBV, TRBD and TRBJ reference segments. The analysis was restricted to V-J combinations with a frequency above 0.0001, which together covered 99.2% of the repertoires. The TCS score was defined as F50 (clonal expansion) divided by E x V (chaos), with BLOSUM62-based TCRdist calculated between CDR3 peptides within each V-J. Welch's t-statistics and random forest reduced several hundred V-J features to 13, which were used in a naive Bayes classifier (R e1071). TCRdb passed the public sequencing reads through fastp at Q25 and MiXCR, retaining productive beta sequences. Rows are unified per CDR3 protein, each entry keeping the most common DNA and genes. In this record, the V and J calls reflect TCRdb's handling and not the investigators' own analysis. The sample table lists hundreds of thousands of distinct CDR3 sequences, 13% to 15% of them with a count of one. Together, the top ten hold roughly an eighth of the sample.

The CDR3 measures 15 amino acids from cysteine to phenylalanine. Only CDR3 DNA is held: 45 bases, read in frame from base 1. The germline V gene (reference sequence) gives CDR1 as LNHDA and CDR2 as SQIVND. V was cut back by 3 bases and J by 3 bases, leaving a gap of 15 bases between them. Recombination joined TRBV19 with TRBJ2-7, with the D call perhaps TRBD1 or TRBD2, as 5 bases match in each case. The sequence was obtained from a woman aged 50 to 60 with Graves' ophthalmopathy. The sample was blood. At the DNA level, the sequence is TGTGCCAGTAGTATCCACGCAGGGAGCGACTACGAGCAGTACTTC. This sequence encodes CASSIHAGSDYEQYF.